These 7 T cell receptor beta chains originate from one sample sequenced in a study of response to subunit inactivated influenza vaccine. In TCRdb, the RT-PCR reads were re-called with MiXCR into one record per CDR3 protein. Among 150,000 or so distinct CDR3 sequences listed, around 10% were seen once. Sequencing was performed on CD8+ T cells sorted from PBMCs, taken about 23 months after vaccination. The source of these receptors is a man aged 50-75 years who received an inactivated influenza vaccine.

As to this clonotype: A read error may produce the germline difference seen at one junction end. This rearrangement joins TRBV27 to TRBJ2-1; TRBD1 matches 9 bases. The germline gives CDR1 MNHEY, CDR2 SMNVEV (reference sequence). The CDR3 runs to 13 residues. For the CDR3, the DNA is TGTGCCAGCAGCTTATTACAGGGGGCTGAGCAGTTCTTC. Translating gives CASSLLQGAEQFF.

In this sample, this clonotype turned up a few times. V gene TRBV6-5 combines with J gene TRBJ2-6; D uncertain. This CDR3 is 15 amino acids long. Germline V CDR1 and CDR2: MNHEY, SVGAGI. Trimming cost V 2 bases and J 0 bases, with 5 bases left between them. This CDR3 reads CASSYVSSGANVLTF. The CDR3 nucleotides are TGTGCCAGCAGTTACGTCAGCTCTGGGGCCAACGTCCTGACTTTC.

Notes on this clonotype: At one of its ends the junction is not consistent with the germline gene, which may arise from a read error. The V call is TRBV6-2 or TRBV6-3, the J call TRBJ2-1; D possibly matches TRBD1 or TRBD2 (5 bases each). From germline, CDR1 is MNHEY and CDR2 SVGEGT. This CDR3 comprises 11 residues. This chain's CDR3 is CASSYPGPNCF. The CDR3 DNA sequence: TGTGCCAGCAGTTATCCGGGACCCAACTGCTTC.

This clonotype showed up just a few times. The genes are TRBV9 and TRBJ2-2, with D hard to call. The CDR3 has 12 amino acids. V was shortened by 4 bases and J by 7 bases, with 8 bases between the two germline ends. Germline CDR1 is SGDLS and CDR2 is YYNGEE. The CDR3 DNA reads TGTGCCAGCAGCTATGGTGGCGGGGAGCTGTTTTTT. Protein sequence: CASSYGGGELFF.

The V gene is TRBV15, the J gene TRBJ2-1; no clear D gene. The CDR3 is 16 amino acids. Per germline, CDR1 LNHNV and CDR2 YYDKDF (reference sequence). Deletions cut 0 bases from V and 2 bases from J, with 11 bases between. CDR3 protein: CATSRDDWPPYNEQFF. DNA of the CDR3: TGTGCCACCAGCAGAGACGACTGGCCTCCCTACAATGAGCAGTTCTTC. Using reference TRBV15 and TRBJ2-1 for the parts outside the CDR3, the full variable domain is DAMVIQNPRYQVTQFGKPVTLSCSQTLNHNVMYWYQQKSSQAPKLLFHYYDKDFNNEADTPDNFQSRRPNTSFCFLDIRSPGLGDTAMYLCATSRDDWPPYNEQFFGPGTRLTVL.

V and J are TRBV4-1 and TRBJ2-7; TRBD2 matches 9 bases. Germline-derived CDR1 and CDR2 are MGHRA and YSYEKL. V dropped 1 base and J dropped 0; count of bases not matched to a gene: 1. The CDR3 is made up of 15 amino acids. The CDR3 protein is CASSQGLAASYEQYF. As DNA, the CDR3 is TGCGCCAGCAGCCAAGGACTAGCGGCCTCCTACGAGCAGTACTTC.

This clonotype was counted between two and nine times. The chain employs TRBV7-9 and TRBJ2-3, with TRBD2 matching over 12 bases. V gave up 5 bases and J gave up 2 bases; unmatched junction bases: 5. Germline CDR1 SEHNR, CDR2 FQNEAQ (reference sequence). The CDR3 spans 16 residues. The CDR3 reads CASSTRLAGDTDTQYF. The CDR3 coding sequence is TGTGCCAGCAGCACGCGACTAGCGGGGGACACAGATACGCAGTATTTT.